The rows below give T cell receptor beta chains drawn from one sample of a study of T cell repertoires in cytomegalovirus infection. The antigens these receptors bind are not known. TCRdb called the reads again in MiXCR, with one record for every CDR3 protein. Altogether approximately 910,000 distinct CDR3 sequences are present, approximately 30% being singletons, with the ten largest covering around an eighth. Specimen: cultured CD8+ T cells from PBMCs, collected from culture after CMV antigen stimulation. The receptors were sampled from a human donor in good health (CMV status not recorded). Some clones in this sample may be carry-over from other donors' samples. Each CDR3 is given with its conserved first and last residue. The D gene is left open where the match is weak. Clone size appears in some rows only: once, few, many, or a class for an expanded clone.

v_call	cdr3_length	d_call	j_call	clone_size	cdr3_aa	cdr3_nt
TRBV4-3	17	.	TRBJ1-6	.	CASSQDPVISYNSPLHF	TGCGCCAGCAGCCAAGATCCAGTCATCTCCTATAATTCACCCCTCCACTTT
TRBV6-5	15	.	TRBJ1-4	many	CASSYDHSLNEKLFF	TGTGCCAGCAGTTACGATCACAGCTTAAATGAAAAACTGTTTTTT
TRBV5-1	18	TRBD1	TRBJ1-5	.	CASSLYPLDRVGDQPQHF	TGCGCCAGCAGCCTTTATCCTTTAGACAGGGTAGGCGATCAGCCCCAGCATTTT
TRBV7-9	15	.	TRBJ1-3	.	CASSSHRVSGNTIYF	TGTGCCAGCAGCTCCCACAGGGTCTCTGGAAACACCATATATTTT
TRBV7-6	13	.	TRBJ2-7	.	CVSSYGTSYEQYF	TGTGTCAGCAGCTATGGGACATCCTACGAGCAGTACTTC
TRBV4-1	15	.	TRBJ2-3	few	CASSQEGAEADTQYF	TGCGCCAGCAGTCAGGAAGGTGCGGAGGCAGATACGCAGTATTTT
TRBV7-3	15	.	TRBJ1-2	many	CASSPGAQANYGYTF	TGTGCCAGCAGCCCAGGGGCACAAGCTAACTATGGCTACACCTTC
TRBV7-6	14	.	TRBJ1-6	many	CASSLTGWSSPLHF	TGTGCCAGCAGCCTAACAGGGTGGAGTTCACCCCTCCACTTT
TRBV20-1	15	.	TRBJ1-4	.	CSARDWGARAEKLFF	TGCAGTGCTAGAGATTGGGGGGCGCGGGCTGAAAAACTGTTTTTT
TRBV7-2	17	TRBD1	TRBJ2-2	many	CASSLGQGALDTGELFF	TGTGCCAGCAGCTTGGGACAGGGGGCCCTGGATACCGGGGAGCTGTTTTTT
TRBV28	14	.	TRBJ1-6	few	CASIPVDPNSPLHF	TGTGCCAGCATCCCGGTGGATCCTAATTCACCCCTCCACTTT
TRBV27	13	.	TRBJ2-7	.	CASSLSLGYEQYF	TGTGCCAGCAGTTTATCGTTGGGCTACGAGCAGTACTTC
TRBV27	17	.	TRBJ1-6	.	CASRGRSNFTRYSPLHF	TGTGCCAGCAGAGGTAGAAGTAATTTTACCCGGTATTCACCCCTCCACTTT
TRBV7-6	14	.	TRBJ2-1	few	CASSPETDRGEQFF	TGTGCCAGCAGCCCGGAAACGGACAGAGGGGAGCAGTTCTTC
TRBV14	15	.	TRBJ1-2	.	CASSHHGVSNYGYTF	TGTGCCAGCAGCCATCATGGGGTATCGAACTATGGCTACACCTTC
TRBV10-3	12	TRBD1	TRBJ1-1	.	CAGRTGSTEAFF	TGTGCCGGAAGGACAGGGAGCACTGAAGCTTTCTTT
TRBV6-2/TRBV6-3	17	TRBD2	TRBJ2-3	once	CASSYPSGTPKPDTQYF	TGTGCCAGCAGTTACCCTAGCGGAACGCCCAAACCAGATACGCAGTATTTT
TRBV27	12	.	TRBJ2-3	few	CASSSSMDTQYF	TGTGCCAGCAGTTCTTCAATGGATACGCAGTATTTT
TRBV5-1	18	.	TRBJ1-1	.	CASSLVTEGSPIDGEAFF	TGCGCCAGCAGCTTGGTGACAGAGGGCTCCCCGATCGACGGTGAAGCTTTCTTT
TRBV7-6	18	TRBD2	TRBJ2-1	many	CASSLAGLAGVLYNEQFF	TGTGCCAGCAGCTTAGCAGGACTAGCGGGGGTGCTATACAATGAGCAGTTCTTC
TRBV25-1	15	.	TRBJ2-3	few	CASSEGGRGTDTQYF	TGTGCCAGCAGTGAAGGAGGTAGGGGCACAGATACGCAGTATTTT
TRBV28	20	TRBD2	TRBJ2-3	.	CASSLDWKPGLAGVTDTQYF	TGTGCCAGCAGTCTCGACTGGAAACCGGGACTAGCGGGGGTCACAGATACGCAGTATTTT
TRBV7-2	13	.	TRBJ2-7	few	CASSLGPSGEQYF	TGTGCCAGCAGCTTAGGTCCCTCTGGCGAGCAGTACTTC
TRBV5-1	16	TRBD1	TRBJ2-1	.	CASSLGTGFSYNEQFF	TGCGCCAGCAGCTTAGGGACAGGGTTCAGCTACAATGAGCAGTTCTTC
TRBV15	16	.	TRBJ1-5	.	CATSRDAGTSNQPQHF	TGTGCCACCAGCAGAGATGCTGGGACCAGCAATCAGCCCCAGCATTTT
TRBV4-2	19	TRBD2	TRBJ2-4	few	CASSQDPTSGELAKNIQYF	TGTGCCAGCAGCCAAGACCCAACTAGCGGGGAGTTAGCCAAAAACATTCAGTACTTC
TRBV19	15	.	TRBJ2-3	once	CASSPVELGTDTQYF	TGTGCCAGTAGCCCAGTAGAGCTAGGCACAGATACGCAGTATTTT
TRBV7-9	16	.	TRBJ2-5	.	CASSLSVVGDGETQYF	TGTGCCAGCAGCTTAAGTGTGGTGGGTGACGGCGAGACCCAGTACTTC
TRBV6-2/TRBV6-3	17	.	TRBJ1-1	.	CASSYSIGAGTNTEAFF	TGTGCCAGCAGTTACTCGATCGGGGCGGGGACCAACACTGAAGCTTTCTTT
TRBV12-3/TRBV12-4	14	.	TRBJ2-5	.	CASTLGAGKETQYF	TGTGCCAGCACCCTTGGGGCCGGAAAAGAGACCCAGTACTTC
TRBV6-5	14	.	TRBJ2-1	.	CASSYSNGLNEQFF	TGTGCCAGCAGTTACTCGAATGGGCTCAATGAGCAGTTCTTC
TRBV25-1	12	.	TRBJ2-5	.	CASSEYRETQYF	TGTGCCAGCAGTGAATATAGAGAGACCCAGTACTTC
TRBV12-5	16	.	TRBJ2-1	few	CASGYQPGDLLNEQFF	TGTGCTAGTGGTTACCAGCCGGGGGACCTCCTGAATGAGCAGTTCTTC